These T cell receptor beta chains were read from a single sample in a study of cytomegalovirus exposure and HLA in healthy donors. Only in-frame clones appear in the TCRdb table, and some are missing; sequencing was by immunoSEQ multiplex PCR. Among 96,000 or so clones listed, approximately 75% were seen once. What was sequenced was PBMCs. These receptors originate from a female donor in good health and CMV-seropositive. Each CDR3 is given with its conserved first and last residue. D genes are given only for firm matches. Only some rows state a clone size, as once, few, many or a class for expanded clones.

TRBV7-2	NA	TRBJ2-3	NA	CASSRFGDTQYF	TGTGCCAGCAGCCGTTTCGGGGATACGCAGTATTTT
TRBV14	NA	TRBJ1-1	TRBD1	CASSRDRGQGAFF	TGTGCCAGCAGTCGAGACAGGGGGCAAGGAGCTTTCTTT
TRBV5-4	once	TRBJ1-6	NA	CASSLAVVDSPLHF	TGTGCCAGCAGCTTGGCTGTCGTCGATTCACCCCTCCACTTT
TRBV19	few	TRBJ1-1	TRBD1	CASTSIGRGTEAFF	TGTGCCAGTACTAGTATTGGCAGGGGGACTGAAGCTTTCTTT
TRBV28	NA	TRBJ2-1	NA	CASTEWNEQFF	TGTGCCAGCACCGAGTGGAATGAGCAGTTCTTC
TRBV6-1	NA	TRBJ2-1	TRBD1	CASSEETGIYNEQFF	TGTGCCAGCAGTGAAGAGACAGGGATTTACAATGAGCAGTTCTTC
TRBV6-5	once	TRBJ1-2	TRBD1	CASSYGDSGYGYTF	TGTGCCAGCAGTTACGGGGACAGCGGTTATGGCTACACCTTC
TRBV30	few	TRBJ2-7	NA	CAWSVLKEQYF	TGTGCCTGGAGTGTACTAAAAGAGCAGTACTTC
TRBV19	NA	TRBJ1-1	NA	CASSIGPRGEAFF	TGTGCCAGTAGTATTGGGCCTCGGGGTGAAGCTTTCTTT
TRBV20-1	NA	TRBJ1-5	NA	CSAHPQQPQHF	TGCAGTGCTCATCCGCAGCAGCCCCAGCATTTT
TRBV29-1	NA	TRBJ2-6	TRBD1	CSVDQGARGANVLTF	TGCAGCGTTGATCAGGGGGCGCGGGGGGCCAACGTCCTGACTTTC
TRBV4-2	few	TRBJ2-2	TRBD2	CASSQDRLAGNTGELFF	TGTGCCAGCAGCCAAGATAGACTAGCGGGGAACACCGGGGAGCTGTTTTTT
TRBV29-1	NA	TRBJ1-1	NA	CSVEDPFLQGPMNTEAFF	TGCAGCGTTGAAGACCCGTTCTTACAGGGTCCCATGAACACTGAAGCTTTCTTT
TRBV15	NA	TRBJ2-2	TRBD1	CATSWGQVTGELFF	TGTGCCACCAGCTGGGGACAGGTCACCGGGGAGCTGTTTTTT
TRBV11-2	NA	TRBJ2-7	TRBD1	CASSSPGQPFYEQYF	TGTGCCAGCAGCTCTCCGGGACAGCCGTTCTACGAGCAGTACTTC
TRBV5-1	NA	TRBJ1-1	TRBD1	CASSLMGDSTNTEAFF	TGCGCCAGCAGCCTCATGGGGGACAGCACTAACACTGAAGCTTTCTTT
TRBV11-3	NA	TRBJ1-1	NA	CASSSGSGNTEAFF	TGTGCCAGCAGCTCTGGAAGCGGGAACACTGAAGCTTTCTTT
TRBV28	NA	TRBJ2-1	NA	CASNRGGNNEQFF	TGTGCCAGCAATCGGGGAGGAAACAATGAGCAGTTCTTC
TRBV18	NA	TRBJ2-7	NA	CASSPDGGDTYEQYF	TGTGCCAGCTCACCGGACGGAGGAGATACCTACGAGCAGTACTTC
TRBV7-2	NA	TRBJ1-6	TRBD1	CASSFSRQGDSPLHF	TGTGCCAGCAGCTTTAGTAGACAGGGGGATTCACCCCTCCACTTT
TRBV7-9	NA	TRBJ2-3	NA	CASSSPSTSSDTQYF	TGTGCCAGCAGCTCCCCCTCCACTAGCTCAGATACGCAGTATTTT
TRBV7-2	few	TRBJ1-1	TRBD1	CASRGGQGGRMNTEAFF	TGTGCCAGCAGGGGGGGACAGGGGGGTCGCATGAACACTGAAGCTTTCTTT